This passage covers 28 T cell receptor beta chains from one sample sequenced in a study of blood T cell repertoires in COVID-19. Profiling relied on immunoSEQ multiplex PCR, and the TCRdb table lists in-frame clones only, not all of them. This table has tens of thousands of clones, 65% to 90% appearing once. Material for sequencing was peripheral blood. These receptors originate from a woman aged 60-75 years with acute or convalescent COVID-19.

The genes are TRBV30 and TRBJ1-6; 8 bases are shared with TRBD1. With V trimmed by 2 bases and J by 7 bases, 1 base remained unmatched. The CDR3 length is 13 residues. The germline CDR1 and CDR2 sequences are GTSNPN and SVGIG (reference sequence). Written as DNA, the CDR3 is TGTGCCTGGAGTCGACAGGGGAATTCACCCCTCCACTTT. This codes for CAWSRQGNSPLHF.

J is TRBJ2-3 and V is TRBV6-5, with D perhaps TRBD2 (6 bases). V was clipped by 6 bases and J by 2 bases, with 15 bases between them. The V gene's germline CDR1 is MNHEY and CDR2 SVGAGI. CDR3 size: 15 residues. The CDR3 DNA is TGTGCCAGCAGCATTCGTGGAGGGGACACAGATACGCAGTATTTT. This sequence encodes CASSIRGGDTDTQYF.

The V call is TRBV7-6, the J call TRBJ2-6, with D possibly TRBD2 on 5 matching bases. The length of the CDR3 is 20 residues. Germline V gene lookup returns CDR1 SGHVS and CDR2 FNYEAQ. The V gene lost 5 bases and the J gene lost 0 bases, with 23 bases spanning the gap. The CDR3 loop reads CASSEFRSGRQHSGANVLTF. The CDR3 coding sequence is TGTGCCAGCAGCGAGTTCCGAAGCGGCAGGCAACACTCTGGGGCCAACGTCCTGACTTTC.

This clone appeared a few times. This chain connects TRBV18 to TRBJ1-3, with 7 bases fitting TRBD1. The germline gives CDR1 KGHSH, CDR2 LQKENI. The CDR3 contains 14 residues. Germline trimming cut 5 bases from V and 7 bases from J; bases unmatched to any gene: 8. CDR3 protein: CASSSDRVRNTIYF. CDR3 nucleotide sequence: TGTGCCAGCTCATCTGACAGGGTCAGGAACACCATATATTTT.

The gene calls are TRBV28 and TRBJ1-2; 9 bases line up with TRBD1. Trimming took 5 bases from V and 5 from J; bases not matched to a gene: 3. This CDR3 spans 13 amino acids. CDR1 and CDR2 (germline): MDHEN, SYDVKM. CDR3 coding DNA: TGTGCCAGCAGTGGGGACAGGGTGTATGGCTACACCTTC. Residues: CASSGDRVYGYTF.

The CDR3 region is CASNRGGQKDYGYTF. CDR3 nucleotide sequence: TGTGCCAGCAATAGAGGGGGACAAAAAGATTATGGCTACACCTTC. V gene TRBV6-6 combines with J gene TRBJ1-2; a weak D match, TRBD1 (6 bases). The CDR3 is 15 residues long. Germline values: CDR1 MNHNY, CDR2 SVGAGI (reference sequence). Trimming shortened V by 7 bases and J by 5 bases, and 20 bases separated the two germline ends.

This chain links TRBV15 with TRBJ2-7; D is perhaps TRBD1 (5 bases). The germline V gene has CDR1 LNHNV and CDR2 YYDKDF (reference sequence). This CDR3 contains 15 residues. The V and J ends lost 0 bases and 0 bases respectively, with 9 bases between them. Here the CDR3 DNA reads TGTGCCACCAGCAGAGATTTGGGGCACTCCTACGAGCAGTACTTC. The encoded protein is CATSRDLGHSYEQYF.

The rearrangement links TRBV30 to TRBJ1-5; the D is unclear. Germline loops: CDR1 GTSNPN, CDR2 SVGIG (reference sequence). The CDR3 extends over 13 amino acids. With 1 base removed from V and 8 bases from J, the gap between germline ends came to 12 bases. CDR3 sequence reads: CAWSAEGEKPQHF. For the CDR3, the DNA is TGTGCCTGGAGTGCCGAGGGAGAGAAGCCCCAGCATTTT.

CDR3 protein: CASSNSRGSNTEAFF. The DNA of the CDR3 is TGTGCCAGCAGCAATTCGCGGGGATCTAACACTGAAGCTTTCTTT. The chain joins TRBV5-4 to TRBJ1-1, with D uncertain. The CDR3 totals 15 residues. Germline loops: CDR1 SGHNT, CDR2 YYREEE (reference sequence). With 4 bases removed from V and 2 bases from J, the gap between germline ends came to 15 bases.

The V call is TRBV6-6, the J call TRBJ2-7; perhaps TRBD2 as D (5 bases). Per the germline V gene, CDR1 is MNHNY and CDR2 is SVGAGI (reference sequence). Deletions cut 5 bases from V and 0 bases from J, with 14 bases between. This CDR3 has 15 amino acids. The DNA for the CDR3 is TGTGCCAGCAGTCGGTCCGACCGGGACTCCTACGAGCAGTACTTC. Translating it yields CASSRSDRDSYEQYF.

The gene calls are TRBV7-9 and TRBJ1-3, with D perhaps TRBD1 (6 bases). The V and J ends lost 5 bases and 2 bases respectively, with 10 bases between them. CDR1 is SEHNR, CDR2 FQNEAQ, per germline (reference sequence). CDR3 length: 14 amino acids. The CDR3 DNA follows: TGTGCCAGCAGCCCCGGGACAACTGGAAACACCATATATTTT. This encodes CASSPGTTGNTIYF.

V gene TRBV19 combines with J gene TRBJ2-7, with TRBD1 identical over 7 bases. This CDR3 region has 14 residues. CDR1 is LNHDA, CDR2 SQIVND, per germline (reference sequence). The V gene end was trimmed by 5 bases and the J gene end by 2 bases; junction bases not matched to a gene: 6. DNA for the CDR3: TGTGCCAGTAGTGGTTGGGACAGTACCTACGAGCAGTACTTC. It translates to CASSGWDSTYEQYF.

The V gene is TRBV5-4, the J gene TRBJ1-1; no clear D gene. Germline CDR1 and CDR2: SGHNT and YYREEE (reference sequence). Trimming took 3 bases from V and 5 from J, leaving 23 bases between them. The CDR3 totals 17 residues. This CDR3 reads CASSSKSVGTLGTEAFF. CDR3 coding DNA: TGTGCCAGCAGCTCGAAATCGGTGGGTACCCTCGGGACTGAAGCTTTCTTT.

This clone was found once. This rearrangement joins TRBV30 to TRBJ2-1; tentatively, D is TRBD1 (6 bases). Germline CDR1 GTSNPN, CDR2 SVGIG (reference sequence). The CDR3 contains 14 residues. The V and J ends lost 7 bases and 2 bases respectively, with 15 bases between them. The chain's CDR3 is CAYIRQVTYNEQFF. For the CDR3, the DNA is TGTGCCTACATAAGACAGGTCACCTACAATGAGCAGTTCTTC.

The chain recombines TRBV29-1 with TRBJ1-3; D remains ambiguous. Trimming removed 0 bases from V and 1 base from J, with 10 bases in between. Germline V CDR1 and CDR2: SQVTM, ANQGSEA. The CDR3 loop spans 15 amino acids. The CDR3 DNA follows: TGCAGCGTTGAAGATGTCCGGAGATCTGGAAACACCATATATTTT. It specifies CSVEDVRRSGNTIYF. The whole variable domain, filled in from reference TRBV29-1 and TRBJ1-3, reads SAVISQKPSRDICQRGTSLTIQCQVDSQVTMMFWYRQQPGQSLTLIATANQGSEATYESGFVIDKFPISRPNLTFSTLTVSNMSPEDSSIYLCSVEDVRRSGNTIYFGEGSWLTVV.

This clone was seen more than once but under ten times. CDR3 region: CASSLNGGTGNYGYTF. CDR3 sequence (DNA): TGTGCCAGCAGTTTAAATGGGGGCACTGGAAACTATGGCTACACCTTC. The rearrangement joins TRBV28 to TRBJ1-2, with D possibly being TRBD1 (6 bases). Trimming shortened V by 2 bases and J by 2 bases, and 15 bases separated the two germline ends. Germline loops: CDR1 MDHEN, CDR2 SYDVKM. The length of the CDR3 is 16 residues.

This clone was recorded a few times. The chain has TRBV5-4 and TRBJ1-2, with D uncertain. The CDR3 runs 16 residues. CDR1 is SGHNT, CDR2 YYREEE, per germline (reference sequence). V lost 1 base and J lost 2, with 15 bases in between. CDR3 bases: TGTGCCAGCAGCTTGAACGGAGCATTGAGGAACTATGGCTACACCTTC. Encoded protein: CASSLNGALRNYGYTF.

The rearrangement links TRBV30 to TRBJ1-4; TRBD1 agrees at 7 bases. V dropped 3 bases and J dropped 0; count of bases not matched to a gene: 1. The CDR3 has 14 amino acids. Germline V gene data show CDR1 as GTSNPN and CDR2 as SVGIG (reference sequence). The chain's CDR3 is CAWRTGATNEKLFF. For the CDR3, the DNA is TGTGCCTGGAGAACAGGGGCAACTAATGAAAAACTGTTTTTT.

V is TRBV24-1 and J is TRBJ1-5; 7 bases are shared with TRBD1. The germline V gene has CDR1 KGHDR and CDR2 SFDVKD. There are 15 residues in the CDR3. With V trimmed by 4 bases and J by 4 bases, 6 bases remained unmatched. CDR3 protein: CATSDTTGVNQPQHF. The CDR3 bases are TGTGCCACCAGTGACACCACAGGGGTGAATCAGCCCCAGCATTTT.

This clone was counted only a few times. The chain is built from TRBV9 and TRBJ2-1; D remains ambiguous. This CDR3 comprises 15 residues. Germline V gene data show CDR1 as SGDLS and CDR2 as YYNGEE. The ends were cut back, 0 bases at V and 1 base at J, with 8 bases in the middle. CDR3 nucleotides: TGTGCCAGCAGCGTAGACTTTCCATCCTACAATGAGCAGTTCTTC. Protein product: CASSVDFPSYNEQFF.

The chain's CDR3 is CASSHPGLGQPQHF. CDR3 nucleotide sequence: TGTGCCAGCAGTCATCCAGGGTTAGGGCAGCCCCAGCATTTT. J is TRBJ1-5 and V is TRBV11-1, with D possibly being TRBD1 (5 bases). The V gene lost 6 bases and the J gene lost 7 bases, with 16 bases spanning the gap. This CDR3 region has 14 residues. From germline, CDR1 is SGHAT and CDR2 FQDESV (reference sequence).

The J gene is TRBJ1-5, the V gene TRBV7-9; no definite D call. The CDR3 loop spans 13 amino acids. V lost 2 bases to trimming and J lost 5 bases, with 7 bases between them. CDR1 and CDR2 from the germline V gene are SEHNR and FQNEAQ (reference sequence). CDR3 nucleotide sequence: TGTGCCAGCAGCTTAAGCGGGGATCAGCCCCAGCATTTT. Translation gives CASSLSGDQPQHF.

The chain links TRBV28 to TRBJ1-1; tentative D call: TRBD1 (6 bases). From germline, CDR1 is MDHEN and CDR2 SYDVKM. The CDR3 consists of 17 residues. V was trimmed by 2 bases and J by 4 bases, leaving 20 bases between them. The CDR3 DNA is TGTGCCAGCAGTTTAGGTACCACCAGGGGATCGGGCACTGAAGCTTTCTTT. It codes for CASSLGTTRGSGTEAFF.

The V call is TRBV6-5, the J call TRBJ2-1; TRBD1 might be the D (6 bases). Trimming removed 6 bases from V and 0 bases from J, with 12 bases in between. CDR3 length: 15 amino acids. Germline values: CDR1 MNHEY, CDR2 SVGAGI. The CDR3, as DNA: TGTGCCAGCAGGAGGACAGCCGACTCCTACAATGAGCAGTTCTTC. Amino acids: CASRRTADSYNEQFF.

CDR3 region: CASTPDAGSTSPLHF. The DNA for the CDR3 is TGTGCCAGCACCCCCGACGCAGGGTCTACTTCACCCCTCCACTTT. The genes are TRBV2 and TRBJ1-6; a weak D match, TRBD1 (5 bases). From germline, CDR1 is SNHLY and CDR2 FYNNEI. V was shortened by 7 bases and J by 9 bases, with 19 bases between the two germline ends. The CDR3 contains 15 residues.

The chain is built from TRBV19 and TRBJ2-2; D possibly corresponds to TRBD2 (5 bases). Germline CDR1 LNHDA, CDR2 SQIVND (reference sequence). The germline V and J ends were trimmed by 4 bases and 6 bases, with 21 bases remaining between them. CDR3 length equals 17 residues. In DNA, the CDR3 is TGTGCCAGTAGTACCCATACAACTAGTAATCGGGCCGGGGAGCTGTTTTTT. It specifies CASSTHTTSNRAGELFF.

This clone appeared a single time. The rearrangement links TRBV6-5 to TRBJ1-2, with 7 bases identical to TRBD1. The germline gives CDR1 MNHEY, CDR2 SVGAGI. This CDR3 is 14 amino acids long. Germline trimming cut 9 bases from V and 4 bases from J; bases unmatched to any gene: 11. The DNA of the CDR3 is TGTGCCAGTGATCCGGGAGACAGGGTCTATGGCTACACCTTC. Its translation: CASDPGDRVYGYTF.

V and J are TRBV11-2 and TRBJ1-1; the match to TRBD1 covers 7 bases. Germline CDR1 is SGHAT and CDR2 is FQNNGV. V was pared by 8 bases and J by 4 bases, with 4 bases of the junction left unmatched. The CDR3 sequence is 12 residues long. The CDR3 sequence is CASGDRATEAFF. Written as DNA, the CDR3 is TGTGCCAGCGGCGACAGGGCCACTGAAGCTTTCTTT.